This T cell receptor beta chain is drawn from a study of cytomegalovirus exposure and HLA in healthy donors. Study-level findings and limits: One later analysis reportedly identified an Asian-associated ancestry cluster that showed fewer N-insertions than the roughly 600-donor mean. When analyzed later, a missense DCLRE1C variant was found to be linked to TCR beta V- and J-gene trimming.

This clone was found once. The antigen remains undetermined. The primer mix had 60 Vbeta and 13 Jbeta primers. TCRdb keeps only in-frame clones here, not all; method: immunoSEQ multiplex PCR. The sample consists of about 98,000 clones, around two thirds of them appearing once. The donors, nominally healthy at sampling, likely had unrecorded immune exposures. The V gene end was trimmed by 1 base and the J gene end by 7 bases; junction bases not matched to a gene: 4. Germline CDR1 is LGHNA and CDR2 is YNFKEQ. CDR3 length: 15 residues. The V gene is TRBV4-2, the J gene TRBJ1-4; TRBD1 matches 9 bases. Sequencing used PBMCs. The clonotype was recovered from a male donor in good health and CMV-seronegative. The CDR3 loop reads CASSQVTGGIEKLFF. CDR3 DNA: TGTGCCAGCAGCCAAGTGACAGGGGGGATTGAAAAACTGTTTTTT.